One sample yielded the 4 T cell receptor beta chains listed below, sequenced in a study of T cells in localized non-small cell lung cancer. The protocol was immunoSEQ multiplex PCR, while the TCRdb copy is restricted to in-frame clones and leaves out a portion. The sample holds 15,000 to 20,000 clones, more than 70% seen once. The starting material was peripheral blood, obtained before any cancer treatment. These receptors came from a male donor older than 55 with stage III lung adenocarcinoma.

The CDR3 region is CAWSKLAGGETQYF. CDR3 nucleotide sequence: TGTGCCTGGAGTAAACTGGCAGGGGGAGAGACCCAGTACTTC. The chain employs TRBV30 and TRBJ2-5; 7 bases align to TRBD1. CDR1 is GTSNPN and CDR2 is SVGIG in the germline V gene (reference sequence). This CDR3 comprises 14 residues. Losses at the gene ends were 2 bases for V and 4 bases for J; bases not matched to a gene: 7.

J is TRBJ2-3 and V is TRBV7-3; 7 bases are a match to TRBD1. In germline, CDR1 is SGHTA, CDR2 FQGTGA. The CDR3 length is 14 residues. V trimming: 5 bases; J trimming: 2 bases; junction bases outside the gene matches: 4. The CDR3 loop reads CASSPQGNTDTQYF. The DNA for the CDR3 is TGTGCCAGCAGCCCACAGGGGAACACAGATACGCAGTATTTT.

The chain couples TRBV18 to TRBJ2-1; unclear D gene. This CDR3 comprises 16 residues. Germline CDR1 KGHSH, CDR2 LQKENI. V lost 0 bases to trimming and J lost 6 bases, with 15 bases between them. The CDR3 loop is CASSPPMFMASNEQFF. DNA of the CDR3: TGTGCCAGCTCACCACCCATGTTTATGGCCTCCAATGAGCAGTTCTTC.

This chain's CDR3 is CASSLGTLGVDQPQHF. The DNA for the CDR3 is TGTGCCAGCAGCTTAGGAACTTTGGGAGTGGATCAGCCCCAGCATTTT. The chain uses TRBV7-9 and TRBJ1-5; D ambiguous. Trimming stripped 1 base from V and 5 bases from J, with 15 bases between. The V gene's germline CDR1 is SEHNR and CDR2 FQNEAQ (reference sequence). This CDR3 region has 16 residues.